The rows below give T cell receptor beta chains drawn from one sample of a study of blood T cell repertoires in COVID-19. Assay used: immunoSEQ multiplex PCR; TCRdb lists only in-frame clones, some missing. The data hold 200,000 to 250,000 clones, with roughly 90% observed a single time. Source material: peripheral blood. These receptors all come from a woman aged 35 to 49 with acute or convalescent COVID-19. The CDR3 runs from the conserved cysteine through the conserved F or W. D genes are given only for firm matches. Some rows mark clone size as missing; the rest say once, few, many or name a class of expanded clone.

D	J	V	size	CDR3	DNA
TRBD1	TRBJ1-2	TRBV30	-	CAWSSQTGNYGYTF	TGTGCCTGGAGTTCACAGACAGGGAACTATGGCTACACCTTC
-	TRBJ1-5	TRBV27	few	CASSLSGRTNQPQHF	TGTGCCAGCAGTTTATCAGGCAGGACTAATCAGCCCCAGCATTTT
-	TRBJ1-2	TRBV4-1	-	CASSQDPVYGYTF	TGCGCCAGCAGCCAAGATCCGGTCTATGGCTACACCTTC
TRBD1	TRBJ2-1	TRBV2	once	CASGSGQGFYNEQFF	TGTGCCAGCGGGTCAGGACAGGGCTTCTACAATGAGCAGTTCTTC
TRBD1	TRBJ1-5	TRBV5-6	-	CASSSDRGLYSNQPQHF	TGTGCCAGCAGCTCTGACAGGGGGCTTTATAGCAATCAGCCCCAGCATTTT
-	TRBJ1-2	TRBV25-1	-	CASTDLRGYGYTF	TGTGCCAGCACCGACCTCCGCGGCTATGGCTACACCTTC
TRBD1	TRBJ1-5	TRBV5-1	-	CASSLAGGQQPQHF	TGCGCCAGCAGCTTGGCAGGGGGCCAACAGCCCCAGCATTTT
-	TRBJ1-2	TRBV6-5	once	CASSPDRIYGYTF	TGTGCCAGCAGTCCGGACAGAATCTATGGCTACACCTTC
TRBD1	TRBJ2-1	TRBV5-1	-	CASSLTGGNEQFF	TGCGCCAGCAGCTTAACAGGGGGCAATGAGCAGTTCTTC
TRBD2	TRBJ2-3	TRBV11-2	-	CASSLEPAGGGADTQYF	TGTGCCAGCAGCTTAGAACCAGCGGGGGGCGGGGCAGATACGCAGTATTTT
-	TRBJ1-2	TRBV15	-	CATSSRVPYGYTF	TGTGCCACCAGCAGCAGGGTTCCCTATGGCTACACCTTC
-	TRBJ1-3	TRBV6-5	-	CASREGSGNTIYF	TGTGCCAGCAGAGAGGGCTCTGGAAACACCATATATTTT
-	TRBJ1-1	TRBV4-1	once	CASSQGQLWGDTEAFF	TGCGCCAGCAGCCAAGGGCAACTGTGGGGGGACACTGAAGCTTTCTTT